The 29 T cell receptor beta chains below all came from one sample that was sequenced in a study of vaccination effects on CD4 cells after COVID-19. The table came from immunoSEQ multiplex PCR; TCRdb's copy has only in-frame clones and leaves some out. Seen here are tens of thousands of clones, roughly 79% observed once, and the top ten hold about 2.5%. Antigen specificity for these receptors is unknown. With the ViraFEST assay, the study expanded antigen-specific CD4+ T cells using viral peptide pools, then sequenced them. Isolating CD4+ T cells followed around nine days of culture. The sample here was CD4+ T cells from PBMCs cultured with HCoV-229E spike peptides, taken before COVID-19 vaccination. The receptor set was obtained from a human donor who received a COVID-19 vaccine.

The table lists this clone with a few counts. The CDR3 DNA reads TGTGCCAGCAGCAAAGTCCCCGGGCGAGCTTTCTTT. Protein: CASSKVPGRAFF. The chain links TRBV21-1 to TRBJ1-1. TRBV21-1 is a pseudogene. CDR3 length: 12 residues.

Remarks on this clone: At one boundary the junction diverges from the germline segment, which might be a read error. The V gene is TRBV19, the J gene TRBJ1-1, with 7 bases fitting TRBD1. CDR3 length: 16 amino acids. Germline CDR1 and CDR2: LNHDA and SQIVND (reference sequence). CDR3 in DNA: TGTGCCAGTAAGTCCCGCACAGGGGCGGGGGACACTCAAGCTTTCTTT. Translating gives CASKSRTGAGDTQAFF.

The gene calls are TRBV6-5 and TRBJ2-3, with D tentatively TRBD1 or TRBD2 (5 bases each). Trimming pared 7 bases from V and 1 base from J, leaving 15 bases between. Per germline, CDR1 MNHEY and CDR2 SVGAGI. The CDR3 consists of 15 residues. The CDR3 DNA sequence: TGTGCCAGCACTCTGACCGGGACCCGCACAGATACGCAGTATTTT. It translates to CASTLTGTRTDTQYF.

A word on this clone: The sample carries other DNA sequences with the same CDR3. The gene calls are TRBV9 and TRBJ2-2, with D unclear. Germline V gene lookup returns CDR1 SGDLS and CDR2 YYNGEE. This CDR3 spans 14 amino acids. Trimming took 0 bases from V and 4 from J, leaving 7 bases between them. As DNA, the CDR3 is TGTGCCAGCAGCGTAGTTTCAGGCACCGGGGAGCTGTTTTTT. Translated, it gives CASSVVSGTGELFF.

The chain joins TRBV5-4 to TRBJ2-1, with D tentatively TRBD1 (6 bases). The V end was cut by 3 bases, the J end by 10 bases, with 14 bases between. The CDR3 runs 13 residues. Germline V lookup: CDR1 SGHNT, CDR2 YYREEE (reference sequence). The CDR3 loop is CASSSLQGREQFF. Written as DNA, the CDR3 is TGTGCCAGCAGCTCCTTACAGGGTCGCGAGCAGTTCTTC.

The chain couples TRBV19 to TRBJ2-1; 11 bases are a match to TRBD1. The J segment lost 7 bases and the V segment lost 6 bases, leaving 8 bases of the junction unmatched. The CDR3 runs 15 residues. Germline V gene sequence: CDR1 LNHDA, CDR2 SQIVND (reference sequence). CDR3 nucleotides: TGTGCCAGTAGCTATCCGGGACAGGGGGGAAATGAGCAGTTCTTC. It yields the protein CASSYPGQGGNEQFF. Full variable domain (rest looked up from reference TRBV19 and TRBJ2-1): DGGITQSPKYLFRKEGQNVTLSCEQNLNHDAMYWYRQDPGQGLRLIYYSQIVNDFQKGDIAEGYSVSREKKESFPLTVTSAQKNPTAFYLCASSYPGQGGNEQFFGPGTRLTVL.

The chain carries TRBV6-5 and TRBJ2-1; perhaps TRBD2 as D (5 bases). Trimming left V 10 bases short and J 4 bases short, with 14 bases between. Germline CDR1 reads MNHEY; CDR2 reads SVGAGI. The CDR3 loop spans 13 amino acids. DNA for the CDR3: TGTGCCACCCGCGGACTGCAATACAATGAGCAGTTCTTC. Translating it yields CATRGLQYNEQFF.

The V and J genes are TRBV7-8 and TRBJ1-1; D perhaps matches TRBD1 (5 bases). Looked up from germline, CDR1 is SGHVS and CDR2 is FQNEAQ. Trimming removed 0 bases from V and 11 bases from J, with 10 bases in between. The CDR3 has 12 residues. The CDR3 here is CASSLAAGSAFF. CDR3 DNA: TGTGCCAGCAGCTTAGCAGCAGGGTCGGCTTTCTTT.

This chain connects TRBV28 to TRBJ2-6, with D hard to call. V was pared by 6 bases and J by 2 bases, with 8 bases between. Germline V gene sequence: CDR1 MDHEN, CDR2 SYDVKM. The CDR3 extends over 14 amino acids. The CDR3 sequence is CASSPPAGANVLTF. CDR3 bases: TGTGCCAGCAGCCCACCCGCTGGGGCCAACGTCCTGACTTTC. The complete variable domain, with remaining parts taken from reference TRBV28 and TRBJ2-6, reads DVKVTQSSRYLVKRTGEKVFLECVQDMDHENMFWYRQDPGLGLRLIYFSYDVKMKEKGDIPEGYSVSREKKERFSLILESASTNQTSMYLCASSPPAGANVLTFGAGSRLTVL.

V and J are TRBV5-1 and TRBJ1-1; D is undetermined. The CDR3 contains 13 residues. The V gene lost 1 base and the J gene lost 4 bases, with 8 bases spanning the gap. Germline V gene sequence: CDR1 SGHRS, CDR2 YFSETQ. CDR3 sequence (DNA): TGCGCCAGCAGCTTGATCGGCAGCACTGAAGCTTTCTTT. It codes for CASSLIGSTEAFF. Supplemented by reference TRBV5-1 and TRBJ1-1, the full variable domain reads KAGVTQTPRYLIKTRGQQVTLSCSPISGHRSVSWYQQTPGQGLQFLFEYFSETQRNKGNFPGRFSGRQFSNSRSEMNVSTLELGDSALYLCASSLIGSTEAFFGQGTRLTVV.

The J gene is TRBJ2-1, the V gene TRBV18; 9 bases match TRBD2. CDR3 length: 15 residues. V shed 6 bases and J 3 bases; nucleotides not matched to a gene: 6. Per the germline V gene, CDR1 is KGHSH and CDR2 is LQKENI. The CDR3 spells CASSALAGLYNEQFF. The CDR3 DNA reads TGTGCCAGCTCTGCTCTAGCGGGGCTCTACAATGAGCAGTTCTTC.

The V gene is TRBV6-5, the J gene TRBJ2-1; TRBD1 matches at 9 bases. Per the germline V gene, CDR1 is MNHEY and CDR2 is SVGAGI. This CDR3 is 15 amino acids long. Germline trimming cut 6 bases from V and 6 bases from J; bases unmatched to any gene: 9. CDR3 in DNA: TGTGCCAGCAGCCTGGACAGGGGATTGGTCAATGAGCAGTTCTTC. Translating gives CASSLDRGLVNEQFF.

This chain joins TRBV7-2 and TRBJ2-1; weak D call: TRBD1 (6 bases). The CDR3 loop spans 14 amino acids. The germline V gene has CDR1 SGHTA and CDR2 FQGNSA. The V end was cut by 1 base, the J end by 6 bases, with 10 bases between. The CDR3 nucleotides are TGTGCCAGCAGCTTAGGAACAGGGTTCAATGAGCAGTTCTTC. Its translation: CASSLGTGFNEQFF.

There are a few counts of this clone. This chain links TRBV12-5 with TRBJ1-1; 8 bases match TRBD1. Germline V CDR1 and CDR2: LGHNT, FRNRAP. The CDR3 consists of 13 residues. J gave up 4 bases and V 10 bases, and 8 bases lay outside the gene matches. CDR3 DNA: TGTGCTACCCGACAGGGGTATGGCACTGAAGCTTTCTTT. The encoded protein is CATRQGYGTEAFF.

This chain links TRBV7-2 with TRBJ1-1, with D tentatively TRBD1 (5 bases). This CDR3 spans 13 amino acids. CDR1 SGHTA and CDR2 FQGNSA come from the germline V gene. The V end was cut by 5 bases, the J end by 1 base, with 8 bases between. The CDR3 protein is CASSPGPNTEAFF. The CDR3 nucleotides read TGTGCCAGCAGCCCGGGACCGAACACTGAAGCTTTCTTT.

The gene calls are TRBV19 and TRBJ2-1; D gene uncertain. Germline CDR1 LNHDA, CDR2 SQIVND (reference sequence). Trimming stripped 0 bases from V and 7 bases from J, with 10 bases between. This CDR3 spans 14 amino acids. The CDR3 DNA reads TGTGCCAGTAGTATAGAGGGTATAGTGAATGAGCAGTTCTTC. This encodes CASSIEGIVNEQFF.

This chain uses TRBV5-4 with TRBJ2-5; D tentatively fits TRBD1 or TRBD2 (6 bases each). CDR1 and CDR2 (germline): SGHNT, YYREEE (reference sequence). CDR3 length equals 14 residues. Deletions cut 0 bases from V and 5 bases from J, with 11 bases between. The DNA of the CDR3 is TGTGCCAGCAGCTTGGGGGGGGCCACGGAGACCCAGTACTTC. Protein product: CASSLGGATETQYF.

This clone came up a few times. The chain has TRBV28 and TRBJ1-1; D not certain. CDR3 length: 12 residues. With 3 bases removed from V and 4 bases from J, the gap between germline ends came to 6 bases. In germline, CDR1 is MDHEN, CDR2 SYDVKM. CDR3: CASSFSGTEAFF. The CDR3 nucleotides are TGTGCCAGCAGTTTTTCTGGCACTGAAGCTTTCTTT. Combining the CDR3 with reference TRBV28 and TRBJ1-1 gives the whole variable domain DVKVTQSSRYLVKRTGEKVFLECVQDMDHENMFWYRQDPGLGLRLIYFSYDVKMKEKGDIPEGYSVSREKKERFSLILESASTNQTSMYLCASSFSGTEAFFGQGTRLTVV.

This clone has a single count. The chain's CDR3 is CASSPAGDTEAFF. The CDR3 nucleotides are TGTGCCAGCTCCCCCGCAGGGGACACTGAAGCTTTCTTT. The chain uses TRBV18 and TRBJ1-1; the D gene is possibly TRBD1 (6 bases). V lost 6 bases, J lost 3 bases, and 11 bases lay in between. The germline CDR1 and CDR2 sequences are KGHSH and LQKENI. This CDR3 has 13 residues.

This sequence joins TRBV9 and TRBJ2-3, with TRBD2 as a possible D gene (5 bases). Germline loops: CDR1 SGDLS, CDR2 YYNGEE. CDR3 length equals 14 residues. Trimming cost V 2 bases and J 6 bases, with 13 bases left between them. In DNA form, the CDR3 reads TGTGCCAGCAGCGTGCGGACTCTTGGGGATACGCAGTATTTT. This codes for CASSVRTLGDTQYF.

The chain combines TRBV4-1 with TRBJ2-3; 8 nucleotides agree with TRBD2. Trimming removed 1 base from V and 0 bases from J; junction bases left unmatched: 9. This CDR3 is 18 amino acids long. Germline V gives CDR1 MGHRA, CDR2 YSYEKL. CDR3 nucleotides: TGCGCCAGCAGCCAAGGGCGGCTAGCGGGCCCTAGCACAGATACGCAGTATTTT. It encodes CASSQGRLAGPSTDTQYF.

The gene calls are TRBV4-1 and TRBJ2-3; 14 positions agree with TRBD2. V lost 4 bases and J lost 5; bases outside the gene matches: 5. Germline CDR1 MGHRA, CDR2 YSYEKL. There are 16 residues in the CDR3. In DNA form, the CDR3 reads TGCGCCAGCAGCCCCGGACTAGCGGGGGGCGGAGATACGCAGTATTTT. Its protein product is CASSPGLAGGGDTQYF.

The CDR3 here is CASSSGGGLSTDTQYF. As DNA, the CDR3 is TGTGCCAGCAGCTCTGGGGGGGGTCTGTCCACAGATACGCAGTATTTT. The chain links TRBV11-3 to TRBJ2-3, with 7 bases lining up with TRBD2. Germline CDR1 SGHNT, CDR2 YENEEA. This CDR3 has 16 residues. V lost 4 bases and J lost 2; bases outside the gene matches: 9.

The chain couples TRBV6-6 to TRBJ2-5, with D hard to call. V was trimmed by 6 bases and J by 2 bases, leaving 13 bases between them. This CDR3 has 14 residues. Germline CDR1 reads MNHNY; CDR2 reads SVGAGI (reference sequence). The CDR3 DNA reads TGTGCCAGCAGCAACTACGGAAAGCAAGAGACCCAGTACTTC. Translating it yields CASSNYGKQETQYF.

The chain has TRBV6-4 and TRBJ2-3; 7 bases line up with TRBD2. This CDR3 has 18 residues. CDR1 and CDR2 (germline): MRHNA, SNTAGT. V lost 3 bases, J lost 5 bases, and 17 bases stayed unmatched. The CDR3 is CASSESAGTQPGGDTQYF. The CDR3 bases are TGTGCCAGCAGTGAGTCGGCCGGGACGCAACCGGGAGGAGATACGCAGTATTTT.

The chain employs TRBV11-2 and TRBJ1-1, with a weak D call TRBD1 (5 bases). Looked up from germline, CDR1 is SGHAT and CDR2 is FQNNGV. V lost 5 bases and J lost 10, with 11 bases in between. This CDR3 is 11 amino acids long. CDR3 residues: CASSDRQLAFF. CDR3 coding DNA: TGTGCCAGCAGCGATCGACAGTTAGCTTTCTTT.

This clone has more than one count but fewer than ten. The CDR3 spells CASSQAVEGLPYGYTF. The CDR3 coding sequence is TGCGCCAGCAGCCAAGCGGTCGAGGGACTTCCTTATGGCTACACCTTC. The rearrangement links TRBV4-1 to TRBJ1-2; D is possibly TRBD1 (5 bases). The CDR3 loop spans 16 amino acids. The germline gives CDR1 MGHRA, CDR2 YSYEKL. Trimming shortened V by 1 base and J by 5 bases, and 17 bases separated the two germline ends.

The chain employs TRBV5-1 and TRBJ2-7; TRBD2 matches 8 bases. Losses at the gene ends were 1 base for V and 9 bases for J; bases not matched to a gene: 6. Per germline, CDR1 SGHRS and CDR2 YFSETQ. The CDR3 totals 13 residues. In nucleotides, the CDR3 is TGCGCCAGCAGCTTGAGCGGGGGTCGAGTGCAGTACGTC. Its protein product is CASSLSGGRVQYV.

The rearrangement joins TRBV2 to TRBJ2-1, with 9 positions matching TRBD2. The germline gives CDR1 SNHLY, CDR2 FYNNEI. The CDR3 has 16 amino acids. The V gene end was trimmed by 6 bases and the J gene end by 0 bases; junction bases not matched to a gene: 6. CDR3 amino acids: CASSPERGVSYNEQFF. In DNA, the CDR3 is TGTGCCAGCAGCCCAGAGCGGGGGGTCTCCTACAATGAGCAGTTCTTC.